This T cell receptor beta chain is from a study of vaccination and CD4 T cells after COVID-19. Looking at the study overall: Median time from second vaccine dose to sampling was approximately 69 days (14 to 241).

Sample treatment: roughly 10-day PBMC culture with coronavirus spike peptide pools or control peptides (ViraFEST assay). CD4+ T cells that came from the unexposed donor were collected before the COVID-19 pandemic (2011-2018). Comment on this clonotype: Its antigen is undetermined.

V gave up 4 bases and J gave up 3 bases, with 10 bases separating them. This CDR3 region has 14 residues. The germline CDR1 and CDR2 sequences are SNHLY and FYNNEI. Cultured CD4+ T-cell DNA underwent Oncomine TCR Beta short-read sequencing. TCRdb fed the PCR reads into MiXCR, producing one record per CDR3 protein. The sample shows 6,500 to 8,000 distinct CDR3 sequences, 60% to 80% of them seen only once. The sequencing input was CD4+ T cells from blood, cultured in vitro. This TCR was sampled from a human donor in good health. The chain uses TRBV2 and TRBJ1-5; a weak D match, TRBD1 (5 bases). CDR3: CASSGGTPNQPQHF. CDR3 bases: TGTGCCAGCAGTGGGGGGACCCCCAATCAGCCCCAGCATTTT. The full variable domain, rest sourced from reference TRBV2 and TRBJ1-5, is EPEVTQTPSHQVTQMGQEVILRCVPISNHLYFYWYRQILGQKVEFLVSFYNNEISEKSEIFDDQFSVERPDGSNFTLKIRSTKLEDSAMYFCASSGGTPNQPQHFGDGTRLSIL.